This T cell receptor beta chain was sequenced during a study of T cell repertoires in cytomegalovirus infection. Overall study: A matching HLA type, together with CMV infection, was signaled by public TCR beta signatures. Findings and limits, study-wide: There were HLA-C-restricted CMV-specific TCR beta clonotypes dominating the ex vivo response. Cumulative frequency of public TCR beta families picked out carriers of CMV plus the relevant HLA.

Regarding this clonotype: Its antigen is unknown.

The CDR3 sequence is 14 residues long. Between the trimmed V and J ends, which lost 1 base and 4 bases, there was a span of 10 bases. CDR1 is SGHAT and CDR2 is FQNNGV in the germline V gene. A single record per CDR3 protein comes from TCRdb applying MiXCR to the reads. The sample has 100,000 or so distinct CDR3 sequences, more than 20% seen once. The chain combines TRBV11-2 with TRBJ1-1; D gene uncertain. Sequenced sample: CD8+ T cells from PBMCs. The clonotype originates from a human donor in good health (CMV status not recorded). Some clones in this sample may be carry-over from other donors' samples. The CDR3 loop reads CASSLAQWGTEAFF. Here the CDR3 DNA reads TGTGCCAGCAGCTTAGCCCAGTGGGGCACTGAAGCTTTCTTT.